This entry concerns a single TCR beta chain. V lost 4 bases, J lost 4 bases, and 7 bases stayed unmatched. Germline CDR1 is SGHRS and CDR2 is YFSETQ. CDR3 size: 14 residues. It was CD45RO-negative cells, positively selected for CCR7, that made up naive CD8 cells, with terminally differentiated effector memory CD45RA+ cells excluded. Each of the donors was a healthy adult who was HIV-negative and had not had a recent acute infection or vaccination. Sequencing was performed with immunoSEQ multiplex PCR; in TCRdb, only in-frame clones are kept and a portion is missing. The sample consists of some 800,000 clones, around 93% of them appearing once. The source of the sample is a study of shared clonotypes between healthy human individuals. Overall study context: The donor pool was made up of a couple of women and a few men aged 18 to 49. There were three CD4 naive, three CD4 memory, two CD8 naive and one CD8 memory plates per donor.

This clonotype was sampled from a young man in good health. Input material: naive CD8+ T cells sorted from blood. The chain is built from TRBV5-1 and TRBJ1-1; 7 bases are a match to TRBD1. CDR3 coding DNA: TGCGCCAGCAGCGTGGGACAGTGGGCCACTGAAGCTTTCTTT. Amino acid sequence: CASSVGQWATEAFF.